Presented here are 27 T cell receptor beta chains from one specimen sequenced in a study of shared clonotypes between healthy human individuals. CD45RO negativity and positive selection for CCR7 defined naive CD8 cells, a population that excluded terminally differentiated effector memory CD45RA+ cells. Generated by immunoSEQ multiplex PCR, the TCRdb table keeps only in-frame clones and is missing some. The table records some 2 million clones, about 95% of them present only once. Sequenced input: naive CD8+ T cells sorted from blood. All receptors come from a man younger than 35 in good health.

This chain connects TRBV4-1 to TRBJ1-5; a weak D match, TRBD1 (5 bases). V lost 0 bases, J lost 2 bases, and 11 bases lay in between. This CDR3 region has 16 residues. From germline, CDR1 is MGHRA and CDR2 YSYEKL. CDR3 in amino acids: CASSQEGSGGNQPQHF. CDR3 in DNA: TGCGCCAGCAGCCAAGAGGGGTCGGGGGGCAATCAGCCCCAGCATTTT.

This chain connects TRBV6-1 to TRBJ2-7, with 9 bases identical to TRBD1. Trimming removed 2 bases from V and 2 bases from J; junction bases left unmatched: 7. CDR3 size: 16 residues. Germline CDR1 is MNHNS and CDR2 is SASEGT. CDR3 sequence reads: CASSEWDREGTYEQYF. CDR3 coding DNA: TGTGCCAGCAGTGAATGGGACAGGGAGGGGACCTACGAGCAGTACTTC.

The chain recombines TRBV6-1 with TRBJ1-6; possibly TRBD1 for D (5 bases). CDR1 and CDR2 from the germline V gene are MNHNS and SASEGT. The CDR3 totals 15 residues. Trimming pared 3 bases from V and 6 bases from J, leaving 12 bases between. The CDR3 loop is CASSDRAGLNSPLHF. CDR3 sequence (DNA): TGTGCCAGCAGTGACCGGGCGGGACTTAATTCACCCCTCCACTTT.

The chain couples TRBV30 to TRBJ2-7; 9 bases are shared with TRBD1. The trim removed 0 bases at V and 2 bases at J, leaving 8 bases unmatched. CDR1 and CDR2 (germline): GTSNPN, SVGIG (reference sequence). The CDR3 loop spans 16 amino acids. This CDR3 is CAWSVLPGQGPYEQYF. The CDR3, as DNA: TGTGCCTGGAGTGTACTCCCGGGACAGGGCCCCTACGAGCAGTACTTC.

This sequence joins TRBV4-1 and TRBJ2-5; tentatively, D is TRBD1 (5 bases). CDR1 is MGHRA, CDR2 YSYEKL, per germline. Trimming stripped 0 bases from V and 4 bases from J, with 12 bases between. The CDR3 spans 15 residues. The CDR3 DNA reads as TGCGCCAGCAGCCAAGATATCAGGGCAGGAGAGACCCAGTACTTC. It translates to CASSQDIRAGETQYF.

The V and J genes are TRBV6-1 and TRBJ1-6; D possibly corresponds to TRBD1 (6 bases). CDR1 is MNHNS, CDR2 SASEGT, per germline. Trimming left V 8 bases short and J 5 bases short, with 16 bases between. There are 15 residues in the CDR3. The CDR3 sequence: CASAPSGADNSPLHF. The CDR3 DNA follows: TGTGCCAGCGCCCCCTCGGGGGCCGATAATTCACCCCTCCACTTT.

This chain links TRBV27 with TRBJ1-5; D might be TRBD1 (5 bases). V lost 2 bases to trimming and J lost 7 bases, with 12 bases between them. Germline V gives CDR1 MNHEY, CDR2 SMNVEV (reference sequence). This CDR3 is built from 14 residues. CDR3 sequence (DNA): TGTGCCAGCAGTTTAGAAGGGGCTTACCAGCCCCAGCATTTT. Residues: CASSLEGAYQPQHF.

V is TRBV27 and J is TRBJ2-1; tentative D call: TRBD2 (5 bases). Trimming cost V 7 bases and J 3 bases, with 13 bases left between them. The CDR3 contains 14 residues. Germline loops: CDR1 MNHEY, CDR2 SMNVEV (reference sequence). CDR3 nucleotide sequence: TGTGCCAGCACTCCTGGACTTCTCTACAATGAGCAGTTCTTC. It yields the protein CASTPGLLYNEQFF.

V is TRBV4-1 and J is TRBJ2-7, with D perhaps matching TRBD2 (5 bases). Germline CDR1 and CDR2: MGHRA and YSYEKL. V was cut by 6 bases and J by 0 bases, with 15 bases left in between. The CDR3 is 15 residues long. The CDR3 is CASSFSGTSSYEQYF. CDR3 sequence (DNA): TGCGCCAGCAGTTTCAGCGGAACCAGCTCCTACGAGCAGTACTTC.

The V gene is TRBV4-3, the J gene TRBJ2-5; D is perhaps TRBD2 (6 bases). Trimming left V 4 bases short and J 4 bases short, with 22 bases between. The germline CDR1 and CDR2 sequences are LGHNA and YSLEER. The CDR3 is made up of 17 amino acids. The CDR3 nucleotides read TGCGCCAGCAGCCCGCAACCGGGAGATAGTTCTCGAGAGACCCAGTACTTC. It encodes CASSPQPGDSSRETQYF.

This clone turned up a few times. The V gene is TRBV30, the J gene TRBJ1-2; D not resolved. The V end was cut by 1 base, the J end by 6 bases, with 12 bases between. The V gene's germline CDR1 is GTSNPN and CDR2 SVGIG (reference sequence). The CDR3 extends over 13 amino acids. Here the CDR3 reads CAWSARTQNGYTF. CDR3 in DNA: TGTGCCTGGAGTGCCAGAACCCAGAATGGCTACACCTTC.

This chain links TRBV7-3 with TRBJ2-7, with TRBD1 identical over 9 bases. The CDR3 contains 14 residues. CDR1 SGHTA and CDR2 FQGTGA come from the germline V gene. V lost 4 bases to trimming and J lost 6 bases; unmatched junction nucleotides: 7. CDR3 coding DNA: TGTGCCAGCAGCTCAACAGGGGGCGAAGGCGAGCAGTACTTC. This translates into CASSSTGGEGEQYF.

The chain carries TRBV27 and TRBJ2-7, with TRBD1 as a possible D gene (5 bases). The CDR3 contains 13 residues. Trimming removed 0 bases at V and 5 bases at J, with 8 bases between. CDR1 is MNHEY and CDR2 is SMNVEV in the germline V gene (reference sequence). CDR3 protein: CASSLSRVNEQYF. The CDR3 DNA reads as TGTGCCAGCAGTTTATCCAGGGTTAACGAGCAGTACTTC.

CDR3 bases: TGTGCTAGTGGGGTAGGGGGCCCATCCTACGAGCAGTACTTC. This sequence encodes CASGVGGPSYEQYF. The rearrangement uses TRBV12-5 and TRBJ2-7; the match to TRBD1 covers 7 bases. Germline trimming cut 6 bases from V and 1 base from J; bases unmatched to any gene: 6. The germline V gene has CDR1 LGHNT and CDR2 FRNRAP. This CDR3 contains 14 residues.

Comments on this clone: The same CDR3 arises from other DNA sequences in this sample as well. J is TRBJ1-1 and V is TRBV28; 8 bases agree with TRBD1. The ends lost 5 bases at V and 1 base at J; junction bases unmatched: 3. Germline CDR1 MDHEN, CDR2 SYDVKM. The CDR3 contains 14 residues. The CDR3 protein is CASSPDRGNTEAFF. CDR3 nucleotides: TGTGCCAGCAGTCCCGACAGGGGGAACACTGAAGCTTTCTTT.

This CDR3 is CASSPSGHQNPSPLHF. CDR3 nucleotides: TGTGCCAGCAGCCCCTCCGGACACCAAAATCCTTCACCCCTCCACTTT. This chain joins TRBV7-9 and TRBJ1-6, with D possibly being TRBD1 (5 bases). CDR1 and CDR2 (germline): SEHNR, FQNEAQ (reference sequence). The germline V and J ends were trimmed by 5 bases and 9 bases, with 20 bases remaining between them. The CDR3 runs 16 residues.

The chain is built from TRBV16 and TRBJ2-1; D gene ambiguous. This CDR3 has 11 amino acids. CDR1 is KGHSY, CDR2 FQNENV, per germline. V was shortened by 6 bases and J by 5 bases, with 5 bases between the two germline ends. CDR3 bases: TGTGCCAGCAGTATGGACAATGAGCAGTTCTTC. Protein product: CASSMDNEQFF.

The rearrangement joins TRBV4-1 to TRBJ1-2; possibly TRBD1 for D (5 bases). Between the trimmed V and J ends, which lost 4 bases and 3 bases, there was a span of 21 bases. Germline V gene data show CDR1 as MGHRA and CDR2 as YSYEKL. The CDR3 length is 17 residues. Written as DNA, the CDR3 is TGCGCCAGCAGCCGAGATCAACAGGAAAAGCTACACTATGGCTACACCTTC. Amino acid sequence: CASSRDQQEKLHYGYTF.

The rearrangement joins TRBV10-2 to TRBJ1-5, with D possibly TRBD1 on 6 matching bases. Germline V gene data show CDR1 as WSHSY and CDR2 as SAAADI. The CDR3 covers 15 residues. Trimming took 0 bases from V and 3 from J, leaving 9 bases between them. CDR3 sequence (DNA): TGCGCCAGCAGTGAGTCGTGGACAGTCAATCAGCCCCAGCATTTT. The encoded protein is CASSESWTVNQPQHF.

The V and J genes are TRBV11-2 and TRBJ1-2; perhaps TRBD1 as D (5 bases). Germline assignment: CDR1 SGHAT and CDR2 FQNNGV. V was trimmed by 0 bases and J by 6 bases, leaving 23 bases between them. The CDR3 has 18 residues. The CDR3 region is CASSLDSRAGREKNGYTF. Here the CDR3 DNA reads TGTGCCAGCAGCTTAGATTCTAGGGCGGGCAGGGAAAAAAATGGCTACACCTTC.

V is TRBV28 and J is TRBJ2-5; 10 bases match TRBD2. Germline CDR1 is MDHEN and CDR2 is SYDVKM. The CDR3 spans 15 residues. The J segment lost 4 bases and the V segment lost 7 bases, leaving 9 bases of the junction unmatched. CDR3 amino acids: CASITSGGAGETQYF. The CDR3 nucleotides read TGTGCCAGCATTACCAGCGGGGGGGCTGGAGAGACCCAGTACTTC.

The chain combines TRBV19 with TRBJ2-3, with D tentatively TRBD2 (6 bases). Germline-derived CDR1 and CDR2 are LNHDA and SQIVND (reference sequence). CDR3 length: 14 amino acids. Trimming took 4 bases from V and 1 from J, leaving 9 bases between them. The CDR3 DNA reads as TGTGCCAGTAGTAGGTTAGCGGGCACAGATACGCAGTATTTT. Translating it yields CASSRLAGTDTQYF.

The chain carries TRBV6-1 and TRBJ1-6; TRBD1 matches at 10 bases. Germline lookup yields CDR1 MNHNS and CDR2 SASEGT. V dropped 2 bases and J dropped 10; count of bases not matched to a gene: 5. There are 15 residues in the CDR3. This CDR3 is CASSEPGQGRSPLHF. Here the CDR3 DNA reads TGTGCCAGCAGTGAACCGGGACAGGGGAGATCACCCCTCCACTTT.

The chain combines TRBV6-5 with TRBJ1-2; a weak D match, TRBD1 (5 bases). This CDR3 is built from 14 residues. The ends were cut back, 4 bases at V and 5 bases at J, with 14 bases in the middle. In germline, CDR1 is MNHEY, CDR2 SVGAGI. The CDR3 sequence: CASSSRGVEYGYTF. CDR3 coding DNA: TGTGCCAGCAGTTCGCGGGGCGTTGAGTATGGCTACACCTTC.

V and J are TRBV5-5 and TRBJ2-7; the D gene is possibly TRBD2 (6 bases). The CDR3 totals 13 residues. In germline, CDR1 is SGHKS, CDR2 YYEKEE (reference sequence). V shed 10 bases and J shed 0 bases, with 14 bases lying between them. CDR3 residues: CASRRGTSYEQYF. CDR3 bases: TGTGCCTCGCGGAGGGGCACCTCCTACGAGCAGTACTTC. Full variable domain (rest looked up from reference TRBV5-5 and TRBJ2-7): DAGVTQSPTHLIKTRGQQVTLRCSPISGHKSVSWYQQVLGQGPQFIFQYYEKEERGRGNFPDRFSARQFPNYSSELNVNALLLGDSALYLCASRRGTSYEQYFGPGTRLTVT.

The chain combines TRBV7-2 with TRBJ1-5, with TRBD1 matching over 7 bases. Germline V gene lookup returns CDR1 SGHTA and CDR2 FQGNSA. With 3 bases clipped from V and 2 bases from J, the junction kept 4 bases outside the gene matches. The CDR3 loop spans 15 amino acids. The CDR3 region is CASSFEGARNQPQHF. Here the CDR3 DNA reads TGTGCCAGCAGCTTTGAGGGGGCTCGCAATCAGCCCCAGCATTTT.

This clone was found a few times. The chain is built from TRBV20-1 and TRBJ2-7, with no clear D. Germline CDR1 is DFQATT and CDR2 is SNEGSKA (reference sequence). The CDR3 covers 10 residues. V gave up 3 bases and J gave up 5 bases, with 5 bases separating them. This CDR3 is CSASSHEQYF. CDR3 bases: TGCAGTGCTAGTTCGCACGAGCAGTACTTC.